These 10 T cell receptor beta chains share one sample of origin, sequenced in a study of beta chain features in type 1 diabetes. Every isolated RNA sample was fully reverse transcribed, so sequencing captured expressed TCRB transcripts. The protocol was immunoSEQ multiplex PCR, while the TCRdb copy is restricted to in-frame clones and leaves out a portion. The sample has roughly 330,000 clones, approximately 10% seen once. The sample consisted of naive CD4+ T cells from blood. These receptor sequences come from a woman aged 30 to 39 in good health.

This clone was detected a few times. This rearrangement joins TRBV7-2 to TRBJ2-7; TRBD2 might be the D (5 bases). V was pared by 3 bases and J by 0 bases, with 6 bases between. The V gene's germline CDR1 is SGHTA and CDR2 FQGNSA. The CDR3 totals 13 residues. The CDR3 DNA sequence: TGTGCCAGCAGCTTCACTAGCTCCTACGAGCAGTACTTC. Its translation is CASSFTSSYEQYF.

The genes are TRBV7-9 and TRBJ1-1; 8 nucleotides align to TRBD1. Germline trimming cut 5 bases from V and 1 base from J; bases unmatched to any gene: 3. This CDR3 comprises 14 residues. CDR1 is SEHNR, CDR2 FQNEAQ, per germline (reference sequence). The CDR3 here is CASSNRGRNTEAFF. The DNA for the CDR3 is TGTGCCAGCAGCAACAGGGGGAGGAACACTGAAGCTTTCTTT.

The chain carries TRBV5-5 and TRBJ2-1; D gene ambiguous. V was clipped by 4 bases and J by 6 bases, with 14 bases between them. Germline lookup yields CDR1 SGHKS and CDR2 YYEKEE (reference sequence). The CDR3 runs to 14 residues. In DNA, the CDR3 is TGTGCCAGCAGCCTCCTAGTGGTCGGCAATGAGCAGTTCTTC. Its protein product is CASSLLVVGNEQFF. Together with reference TRBV5-5 and TRBJ2-1, the CDR3 gives the full variable domain: DAGVTQSPTHLIKTRGQQVTLRCSPISGHKSVSWYQQVLGQGPQFIFQYYEKEERGRGNFPDRFSARQFPNYSSELNVNALLLGDSALYLCASSLLVVGNEQFFGPGTRLTVL.

The rearrangement links TRBV5-4 to TRBJ2-3; the match to TRBD2 covers 9 bases. Germline V lookup: CDR1 SGHNT, CDR2 YYREEE (reference sequence). The CDR3 covers 16 residues. V dropped 0 bases and J dropped 4; count of bases not matched to a gene: 6. CDR3 in DNA: TGTGCCAGCAGCTTGGTTGGCCTAGCGGGACCAGATACGCAGTATTTT. This gives the protein CASSLVGLAGPDTQYF.

In nucleotides, the CDR3 is TGTGCCAGCAGCGTAGGAGACAGGTCCTACAATGAGCAGTTCTTC. It translates to CASSVGDRSYNEQFF. The chain couples TRBV9 to TRBJ2-1; D might be TRBD1 (6 bases). V lost 0 bases, J lost 1 base, and 8 bases lay in between. CDR1 SGDLS and CDR2 YYNGEE come from the germline V gene. The CDR3 is 15 amino acids.

V and J are TRBV6-6 and TRBJ2-3; D is unclear. The CDR3 runs to 14 residues. The V gene's germline CDR1 is MNHNY and CDR2 SVGAGI (reference sequence). V dropped 5 bases and J dropped 0 bases, with 9 bases sitting between them. The CDR3 region is CASSNRQSTDTQYF. CDR3 bases: TGTGCCAGCAGTAACAGACAAAGCACAGATACGCAGTATTTT.

The V and J genes are TRBV5-1 and TRBJ2-1; D is possibly TRBD2 (6 bases). Germline loops: CDR1 SGHRS, CDR2 YFSETQ. This CDR3 spans 16 amino acids. Trimming took 4 bases from V and 3 from J, leaving 17 bases between them. The CDR3 DNA follows: TGCGCCAGCAGCGGGAGGCTAGCGACTATCTACAATGAGCAGTTCTTC. This sequence encodes CASSGRLATIYNEQFF.

The V gene is TRBV7-9, the J gene TRBJ2-1; 10 nucleotides line up with TRBD1. CDR3 length: 16 residues. The J segment lost 8 bases and the V segment lost 4 bases, leaving 11 bases of the junction unmatched. Germline V gives CDR1 SEHNR, CDR2 FQNEAQ (reference sequence). The CDR3: CASSSRWDRGTDEQFF. Written as DNA, the CDR3 is TGTGCCAGCAGCTCTAGGTGGGACAGGGGAACGGATGAGCAGTTCTTC.

The V gene is TRBV4-3, the J gene TRBJ1-1; tentative D call: TRBD1 (6 bases). The CDR3 consists of 17 residues. V lost 0 bases and J lost 0, with 14 bases in between. CDR1 LGHNA and CDR2 YSLEER come from the germline V gene. The CDR3 DNA is TGCGCCAGCAGCCAAGATCCACAGGGAAGAATGAACACTGAAGCTTTCTTT. Its translation: CASSQDPQGRMNTEAFF.

A few counts support this clone. The gene calls are TRBV4-2 and TRBJ2-5, with unresolved D. The V end lost 5 bases, the J end lost 2 bases, and 9 bases lay between the germline ends. Per germline, CDR1 LGHNA and CDR2 YNFKEQ. The CDR3 extends over 13 amino acids. The CDR3: CASSLDWQETQYF. CDR3 sequence (DNA): TGTGCCAGCAGCTTAGACTGGCAAGAGACCCAGTACTTC.